The present T cell receptor (beta chain) was sequenced within a study of shared clonotypes between healthy human individuals. Study-wide background: The composition of the donors was two women and three men aged 18 to 49.

Positive CCR7 selection of CD45RO-negative cells yielded the naive CD8 cells, and terminally differentiated effector memory CD45RA+ cells were excluded. The V end was cut by 3 bases, the J end by 5 bases, with 13 bases between. The CDR3 is 14 residues long. Germline CDR1 MNHNS, CDR2 SASEGT. Deep level was the assay's run setting. This table comes from immunoSEQ multiplex PCR, and its TCRdb copy is limited to in-frame clones, with some not included. The sample holds millions of clones, 85% to 95% seen once. What was sequenced was naive CD8+ T cells sorted from blood. V gene TRBV6-1 combines with J gene TRBJ2-5; no clear D. The origin of this receptor is a man aged 18 to 35 in good health. The CDR3 region has the DNA TGTGCCAGCAGTGATGAGTTCCCCCACGAGACCCAGTACTTC. It encodes CASSDEFPHETQYF.